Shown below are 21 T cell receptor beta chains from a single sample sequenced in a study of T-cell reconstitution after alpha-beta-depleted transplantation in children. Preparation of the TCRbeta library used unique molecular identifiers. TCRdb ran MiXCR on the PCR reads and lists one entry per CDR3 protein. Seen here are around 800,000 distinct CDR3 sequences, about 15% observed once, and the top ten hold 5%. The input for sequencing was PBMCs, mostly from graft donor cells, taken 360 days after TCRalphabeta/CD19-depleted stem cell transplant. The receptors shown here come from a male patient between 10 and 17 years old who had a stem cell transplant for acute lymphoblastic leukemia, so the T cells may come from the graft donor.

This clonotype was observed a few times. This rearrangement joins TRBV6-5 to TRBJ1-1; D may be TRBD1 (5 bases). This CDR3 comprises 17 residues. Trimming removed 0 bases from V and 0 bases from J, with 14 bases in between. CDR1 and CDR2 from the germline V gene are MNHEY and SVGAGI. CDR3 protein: CASSYSRHRFMNTEAFF. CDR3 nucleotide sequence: TGTGCCAGCAGTTACTCTAGACACAGGTTCATGAACACTGAAGCTTTCTTT.

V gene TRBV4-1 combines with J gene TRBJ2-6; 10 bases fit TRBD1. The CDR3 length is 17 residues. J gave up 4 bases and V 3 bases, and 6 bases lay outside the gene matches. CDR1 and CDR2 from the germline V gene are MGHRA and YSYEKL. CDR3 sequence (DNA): TGCGCCAGCAGCCATCCTAGACAGGGGGCAGGGGCCAACGTCCTGACTTTC. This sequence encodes CASSHPRQGAGANVLTF.

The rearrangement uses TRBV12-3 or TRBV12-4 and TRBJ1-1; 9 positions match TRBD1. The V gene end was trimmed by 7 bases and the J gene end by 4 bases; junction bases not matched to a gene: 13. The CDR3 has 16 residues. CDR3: CASTGTGSLKGTEAFF. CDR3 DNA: TGTGCCAGCACCGGGACAGGGAGCCTTAAGGGCACTGAAGCTTTCTTT.

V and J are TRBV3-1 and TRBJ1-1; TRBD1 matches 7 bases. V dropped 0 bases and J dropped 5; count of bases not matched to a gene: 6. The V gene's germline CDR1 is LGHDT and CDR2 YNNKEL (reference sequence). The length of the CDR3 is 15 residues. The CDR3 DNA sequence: TGTGCCAGCAGCCAAGAACGTACAGGGGTAACTGAAGCTTTCTTT. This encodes CASSQERTGVTEAFF.

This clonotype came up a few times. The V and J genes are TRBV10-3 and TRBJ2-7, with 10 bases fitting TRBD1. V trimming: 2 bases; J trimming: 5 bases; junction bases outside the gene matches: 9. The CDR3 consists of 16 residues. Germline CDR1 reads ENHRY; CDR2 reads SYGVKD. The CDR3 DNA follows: TGTGCCATCAGTGAGCCCGACCGGGACAGGGGAAACGAGCAGTACTTC. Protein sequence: CAISEPDRDRGNEQYF.

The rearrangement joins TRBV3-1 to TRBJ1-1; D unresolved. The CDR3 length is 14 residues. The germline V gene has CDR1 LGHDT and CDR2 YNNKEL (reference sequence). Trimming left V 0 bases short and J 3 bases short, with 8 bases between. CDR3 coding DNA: TGTGCCAGCAGCCAAGATTGGGGAGACACTGAAGCTTTCTTT. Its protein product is CASSQDWGDTEAFF.

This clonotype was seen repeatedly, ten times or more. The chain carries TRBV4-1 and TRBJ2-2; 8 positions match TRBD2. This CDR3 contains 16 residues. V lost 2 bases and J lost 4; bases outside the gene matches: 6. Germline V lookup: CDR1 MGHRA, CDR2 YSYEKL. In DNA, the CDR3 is TGCGCCAGCAGCCAACCTAGGGCGGGAGGCACCGGGGAGCTGTTTTTT. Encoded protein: CASSQPRAGGTGELFF.

The CDR3 DNA follows: TGTGCCAGCAGACCCCGACAGGGTGCCGGGGAGCTGTTTTTT. Translation gives CASRPRQGAGELFF. The chain is built from TRBV12-3 or TRBV12-4 and TRBJ2-2, with 7 bases lining up with TRBD1. J was trimmed by 6 bases and V by 6 bases; bases with no gene match: 7. This CDR3 has 14 residues.

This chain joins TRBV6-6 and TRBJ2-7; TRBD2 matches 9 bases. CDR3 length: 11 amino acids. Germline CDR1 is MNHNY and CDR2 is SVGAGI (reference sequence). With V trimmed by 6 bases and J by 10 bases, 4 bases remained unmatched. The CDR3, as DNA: TGTGCCAGCAGCGCTAGCGGGGCTCAGTACTTC. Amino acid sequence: CASSASGAQYF.

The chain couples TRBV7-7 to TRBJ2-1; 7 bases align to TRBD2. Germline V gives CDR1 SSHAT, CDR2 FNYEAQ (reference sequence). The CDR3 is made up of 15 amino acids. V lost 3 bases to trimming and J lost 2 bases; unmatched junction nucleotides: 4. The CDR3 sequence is CASSLRTSPYNEQFF. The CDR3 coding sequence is TGTGCCAGCAGCTTGAGGACTAGTCCCTACAATGAGCAGTTCTTC.

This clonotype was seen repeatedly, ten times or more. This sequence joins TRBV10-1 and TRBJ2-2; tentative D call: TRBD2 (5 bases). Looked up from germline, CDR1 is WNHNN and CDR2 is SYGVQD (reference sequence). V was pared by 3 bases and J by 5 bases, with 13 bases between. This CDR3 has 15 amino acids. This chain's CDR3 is CASSDLARGTGELFF. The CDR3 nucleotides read TGCGCCAGCAGTGACCTAGCCCGGGGAACCGGGGAGCTGTTTTTT.

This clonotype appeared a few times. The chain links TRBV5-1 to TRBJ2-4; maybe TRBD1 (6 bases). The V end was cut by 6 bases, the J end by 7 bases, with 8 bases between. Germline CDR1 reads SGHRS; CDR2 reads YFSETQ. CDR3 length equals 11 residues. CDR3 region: CASIQGNIQYF. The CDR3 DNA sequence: TGCGCCAGCATTCAGGGGAACATTCAGTACTTC.

The CDR3 is CSARGAAKNIQYF. The CDR3 coding sequence is TGCAGTGCTAGAGGGGCGGCCAAAAACATTCAGTACTTC. The J gene is TRBJ2-4, the V gene TRBV20-1; D remains unclear. Trimming took 1 base from V and 1 from J, leaving 5 bases between them. In germline, CDR1 is DFQATT, CDR2 SNEGSKA (reference sequence). This CDR3 is 13 amino acids long.

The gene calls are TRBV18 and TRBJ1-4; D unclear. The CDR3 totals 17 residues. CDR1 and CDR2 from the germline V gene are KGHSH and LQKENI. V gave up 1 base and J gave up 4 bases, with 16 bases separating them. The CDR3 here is CASSPLTPGTNNEKLFF. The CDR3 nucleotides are TGTGCCAGCTCACCACTTACGCCCGGAACTAATAATGAAAAACTGTTTTTT.

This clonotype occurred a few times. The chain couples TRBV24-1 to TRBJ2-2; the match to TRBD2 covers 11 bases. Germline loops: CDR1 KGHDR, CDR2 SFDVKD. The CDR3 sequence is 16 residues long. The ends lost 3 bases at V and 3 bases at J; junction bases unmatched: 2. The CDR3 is CATSDGTSGYTGELFF. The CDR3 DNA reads TGTGCCACCAGTGATGGGACTAGCGGATACACCGGGGAGCTGTTTTTT.

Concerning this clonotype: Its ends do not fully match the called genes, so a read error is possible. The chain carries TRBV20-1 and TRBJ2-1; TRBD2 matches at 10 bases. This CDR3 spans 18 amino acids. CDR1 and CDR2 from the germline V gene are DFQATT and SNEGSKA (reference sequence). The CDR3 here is CCAISGRGGRGAGNEQFF. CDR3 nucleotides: TGCTGTGCGATCAGCGGGAGGGGCGGTAGAGGAGCGGGGAATGAGCAGTTCTTC.

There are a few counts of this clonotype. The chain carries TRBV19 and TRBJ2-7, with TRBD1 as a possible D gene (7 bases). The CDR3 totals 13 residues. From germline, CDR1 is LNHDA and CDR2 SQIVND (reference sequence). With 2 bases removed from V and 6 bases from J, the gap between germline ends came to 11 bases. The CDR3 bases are TGTGCCAGTAGTATATCGGAGGGGGCCGAGCAGTACTTC. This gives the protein CASSISEGAEQYF.

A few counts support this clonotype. The CDR3 loop reads CASSFGPTQYF. The CDR3 DNA sequence: TGTGCCAGCAGTTTTGGGCCGACCCAGTACTTC. This rearrangement joins TRBV27 to TRBJ2-5, with unresolved D. Germline CDR1 is MNHEY and CDR2 is SMNVEV (reference sequence). Trimming took 3 bases from V and 7 from J, leaving 6 bases between them. The CDR3 has 11 amino acids.

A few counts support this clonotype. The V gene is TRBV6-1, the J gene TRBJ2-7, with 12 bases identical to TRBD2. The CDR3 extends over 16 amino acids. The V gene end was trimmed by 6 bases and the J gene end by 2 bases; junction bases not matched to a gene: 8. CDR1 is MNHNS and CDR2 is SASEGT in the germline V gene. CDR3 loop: CASRKGGLAGAYEQYF. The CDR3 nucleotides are TGTGCCAGCAGAAAGGGGGGACTAGCGGGTGCCTACGAGCAGTACTTC.

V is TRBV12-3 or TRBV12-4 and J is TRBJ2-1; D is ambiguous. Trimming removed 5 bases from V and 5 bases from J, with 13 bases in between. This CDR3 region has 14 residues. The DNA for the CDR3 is TGTGCCAGCAGTCGGGCTGGCCCCGACAATGAGCAGTTCTTC. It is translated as CASSRAGPDNEQFF.

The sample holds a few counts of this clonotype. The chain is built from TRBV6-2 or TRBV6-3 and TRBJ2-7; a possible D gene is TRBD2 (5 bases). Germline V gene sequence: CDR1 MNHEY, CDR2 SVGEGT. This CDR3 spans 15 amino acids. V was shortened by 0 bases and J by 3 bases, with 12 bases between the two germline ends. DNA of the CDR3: TGTGCCAGCAGTTACTCGGAACGAGAGGGCTACGAGCAGTACTTC. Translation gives CASSYSEREGYEQYF.